This T cell receptor (beta chain) was captured by sequencing in a study of blood T cell repertoires in COVID-19. Authors' analysis steps: How many nucleated cells were present was estimated from reference gene primer amplification. Profiling relied on immunoSEQ multiplex PCR, and the TCRdb table lists in-frame clones only, not all of them. V, J and clone size were drawn from that table, and D and trimming were deduced from the DNA. Of more than 350,000 clones in the sample, around 89% were seen once. Patients of the Seattle cohort, enrolled during active infection, were followed longitudinally. The specimen was peripheral blood. This clonotype was obtained from a woman in her twenties or thirties with COVID-19, enrolled during active disease.

CDR3 coding DNA: TGCGCCAGCAGCTTGGTAGGGGTAGGACAGGGGTTGCGAGACCAGTACTTC. This gives the protein CASSLVGVGQGLRDQYF. V gene TRBV5-1 combines with J gene TRBJ2-5; TRBD1 aligns across 9 bases. Germline V gene lookup returns CDR1 SGHRS and CDR2 YFSETQ. The CDR3 sequence is 17 residues long. Trimming took 0 bases from V and 10 from J; bases not matched to a gene: 16. Filled out from reference TRBV5-1 and TRBJ2-5, the complete variable domain reads KAGVTQTPRYLIKTRGQQVTLSCSPISGHRSVSWYQQTPGQGLQFLFEYFSETQRNKGNFPGRFSGRQFSNSRSEMNVSTLELGDSALYLCASSLVGVGQGLRDQYFGPGTRLLVL.